This T cell receptor beta chain was recovered during a study of cytomegalovirus exposure and HLA in healthy donors. Study-level points and caveats: Across donors, most TCRs were seen rarely, yet some public ones were widespread.

Trimming took 5 bases from V and 8 from J, leaving 9 bases between them. CDR1 is MGHRA and CDR2 is YSYEKL in the germline V gene. The CDR3 contains 12 residues. The PCR ran on 60 Vbeta and 13 Jbeta primers. Repertoires were generated with immunoSEQ multiplex PCR, while TCRdb's copy carries only in-frame clones and drops some. The sample records around 110,000 clones, around 70% being singletons. In this sample, this clone turned up a few times. The antigen is not known. Though nominally healthy at sampling, donors likely had unrecorded immune exposures. Sequencing was carried out using PBMCs. The chain joins TRBV4-1 to TRBJ2-2; D may be TRBD2 (5 bases). This TCR was sampled from a young woman in good health and CMV-seronegative. The CDR3 spells CASSSEGGELFF. The CDR3 nucleotides read TGCGCCAGCAGCTCAGAGGGTGGGGAGCTGTTTTTT.